Following are 2 T cell receptor beta chains from one sample sequenced in a study of cytomegalovirus exposure and HLA in healthy donors (dated by TCRdb to 2016 to 2017). The receptor library was made with the immunoSEQ multiplex PCR assay. A mixture of 60 forward primers for TCR Vbeta segments and 13 reverse primers for TCR Jbeta segments was used in the multiplex PCR. The immuneACCESS repertoire file appears here via TCRdb, limited to in-frame rearrangements. These files lack a portion of the clones; in checked studies, under half of the deficit traces to unresolved V genes, and the cause of the others is not known. For this sample the table gives tens of thousands of clones, of which 65% to 80% were detected only once. 6.3% of the sample is in the top ten clones. The specimen sequenced was PBMCs. The receptors were gathered from a man aged 25 to 40 in good health and CMV-seronegative.

This clone has more than one count but fewer than ten. This chain uses TRBV6-5 with TRBJ2-1, with TRBD2 matching 12 bases. CDR1 MNHEY and CDR2 SVGAGI come from the germline V gene. The length of the CDR3 is 15 residues. The ends lost 8 bases at V and 8 bases at J; junction bases unmatched: 10. Here the CDR3 DNA reads TGTGCCAGCGCTTCGACTAGCGGGAGACGGGATGAGCAGTTCTTC. Protein product: CASASTSGRRDEQFF.

The chain recombines TRBV30 with TRBJ2-3; TRBD2 aligns across 8 bases. V was clipped by 2 bases and J by 1 base; unmatched bases: 5. Germline V CDR1 and CDR2: GTSNPN, SVGIG (reference sequence). CDR3 length: 15 amino acids. CDR3: CAWSRSGTGTDTQYF. In DNA form, the CDR3 reads TGTGCCTGGAGTCGTAGCGGGACCGGCACAGATACGCAGTATTTT.